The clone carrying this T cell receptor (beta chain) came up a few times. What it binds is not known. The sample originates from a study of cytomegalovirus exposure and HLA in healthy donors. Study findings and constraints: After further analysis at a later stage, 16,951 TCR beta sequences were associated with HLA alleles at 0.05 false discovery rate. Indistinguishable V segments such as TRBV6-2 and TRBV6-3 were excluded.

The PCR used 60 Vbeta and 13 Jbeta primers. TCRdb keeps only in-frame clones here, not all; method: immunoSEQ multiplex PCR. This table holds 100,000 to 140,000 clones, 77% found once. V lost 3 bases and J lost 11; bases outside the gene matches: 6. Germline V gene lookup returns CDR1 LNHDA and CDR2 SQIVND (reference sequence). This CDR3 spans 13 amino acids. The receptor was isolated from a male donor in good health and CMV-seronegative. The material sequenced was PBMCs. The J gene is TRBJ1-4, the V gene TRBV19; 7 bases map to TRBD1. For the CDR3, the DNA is TGTGCCAGTAGTATCGAGACAGGGTTGAAACTGTTTTTT. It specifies CASSIETGLKLFF.